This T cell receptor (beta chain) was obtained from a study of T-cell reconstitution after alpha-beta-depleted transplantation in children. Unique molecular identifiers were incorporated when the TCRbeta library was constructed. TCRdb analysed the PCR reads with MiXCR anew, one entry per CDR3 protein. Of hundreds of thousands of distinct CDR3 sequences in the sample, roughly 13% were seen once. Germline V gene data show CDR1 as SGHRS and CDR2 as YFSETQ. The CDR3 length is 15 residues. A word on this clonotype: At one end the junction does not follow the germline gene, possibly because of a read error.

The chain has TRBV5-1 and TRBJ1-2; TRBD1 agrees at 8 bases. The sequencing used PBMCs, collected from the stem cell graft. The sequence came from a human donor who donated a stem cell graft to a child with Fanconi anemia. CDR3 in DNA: TGCGCCAGCAGCACCGGGGACAGGAATAACTATGGCCACACCTTC. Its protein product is CASSTGDRNNYGHTF.